The 29 T cell receptor beta chains presented below share a single source sample, sequenced in a study of blood T cell repertoires in COVID-19. The repertoire was sequenced with immunoSEQ multiplex PCR; TCRdb's copy has only in-frame clones and lacks some. This repertoire shows about 350,000 clones, roughly 87% found once; its top ten account for roughly 3.9%. Source material: peripheral blood. The receptors come from a woman aged 55-70 years with COVID-19, enrolled during active disease.

The chain couples TRBV7-9 to TRBJ2-7, with 8 bases fitting TRBD1. V shed 5 bases, J shed 6 bases, and the junction held 9 bases outside the gene matches. The germline gives CDR1 SEHNR, CDR2 FQNEAQ (reference sequence). The CDR3 extends over 14 amino acids. DNA for the CDR3: TGTGCCAGCAGCGTCAGTAGTGGACAGGGCGAGCAGTACTTC. It is translated as CASSVSSGQGEQYF.

The rearrangement links TRBV18 to TRBJ2-5, with 10 bases that match TRBD2. The CDR3 has 16 amino acids. The trim removed 2 bases at V and 1 base at J, leaving 4 bases unmatched. The germline gives CDR1 KGHSH, CDR2 LQKENI. CDR3 region: CASSPYASGGQETQYF. DNA for the CDR3: TGTGCCAGCTCACCATATGCTAGCGGGGGCCAAGAGACCCAGTACTTC. The full variable domain, in which reference TRBV18 and TRBJ2-5 provide the parts outside the CDR3, is NAGVMQNPRHLVRRRGQEARLRCSPMKGHSHVYWYRQLPEEGLKFMVYLQKENIIDESGMPKERFSAEFPKEGPSILRIQQVVRGDSAAYFCASSPYASGGQETQYFGPGTRLLVL.

J is TRBJ1-2 and V is TRBV19; 8 bases align to TRBD1. The J segment lost 0 bases and the V segment lost 5 bases, leaving 5 bases of the junction unmatched. This CDR3 contains 15 residues. The germline V gene encodes CDR1 LNHDA and CDR2 SQIVND (reference sequence). The CDR3 protein is CASSRQGWANYGYTF. CDR3 nucleotide sequence: TGTGCCAGTAGTCGACAGGGGTGGGCTAACTATGGCTACACCTTC. Full variable domain (remainder filled in from reference TRBV19 and TRBJ1-2): DGGITQSPKYLFRKEGQNVTLSCEQNLNHDAMYWYRQDPGQGLRLIYYSQIVNDFQKGDIAEGYSVSREKKESFPLTVTSAQKNPTAFYLCASSRQGWANYGYTFGSGTRLTVV.

The chain's CDR3 is CASSLAFINNEKLFF. CDR3 sequence (DNA): TGCGCCAGCAGCTTGGCCTTTATTAATAATGAAAAACTGTTTTTT. The J gene is TRBJ1-4, the V gene TRBV5-1; no clear D. The CDR3 runs to 15 residues. The germline V gene encodes CDR1 SGHRS and CDR2 YFSETQ. V was trimmed by 0 bases and J by 4 bases, leaving 10 bases between them.

The V call is TRBV7-3, the J call TRBJ1-1, with unresolved D. The V end was cut by 2 bases, the J end by 3 bases, with 16 bases between. The CDR3 length is 16 residues. Germline V CDR1 and CDR2: SGHTA, FQGTGA. The CDR3 loop is CASSLLPGLVYTEAFF. CDR3 in DNA: TGTGCCAGCAGCTTACTACCGGGGTTAGTGTACACTGAAGCTTTCTTT.

The count of this clone is one. The chain employs TRBV4-2 and TRBJ2-5; 7 bases are shared with TRBD2. CDR3 length: 18 amino acids. J was trimmed by 6 bases and V by 1 base; bases with no gene match: 17. The germline gives CDR1 LGHNA, CDR2 YNFKEQ. CDR3 DNA sequence: TGTGCCAGCAGCCAAGCGGCTAGAACGGGGGGACCTCGGAAGACCCAGTACTTC. Amino acids: CASSQAARTGGPRKTQYF.

This chain connects TRBV7-9 to TRBJ1-5, with 8 bases fitting TRBD1. This CDR3 contains 15 residues. V shed 1 base and J 2 bases; nucleotides not matched to a gene: 1. Germline V gene lookup returns CDR1 SEHNR and CDR2 FQNEAQ (reference sequence). The CDR3 here is CASSLGTGRNQPQHF. The CDR3 coding sequence is TGTGCCAGCAGCTTAGGGACAGGGCGCAATCAGCCCCAGCATTTT.

The rearrangement links TRBV5-8 to TRBJ1-5; D not certain. Germline V CDR1 and CDR2: SGHTS, YDEGEE. With 5 bases removed from V and 0 bases from J, the gap between germline ends came to 18 bases. CDR3 length: 17 residues. CDR3: CASSLYPAGYSNQPQHF. The CDR3 DNA reads as TGTGCCAGCAGTCTTTACCCGGCGGGATATAGCAATCAGCCCCAGCATTTT. Using reference TRBV5-8 and TRBJ1-5 for the parts outside the CDR3, the full variable domain is EAGVTQSPTHLIKTRGQQATLRCSPISGHTSVYWYQQALGLGLQFLLWYDEGEERNRGNFPPRFSGRQFPNYSSELNVNALELEDSALYLCASSLYPAGYSNQPQHFGDGTRLSIL.

This chain joins TRBV4-1 and TRBJ1-1; perhaps TRBD1 as D (5 bases). This CDR3 has 16 residues. CDR1 and CDR2 (germline): MGHRA, YSYEKL. The V and J ends lost 3 bases and 4 bases respectively, with 18 bases between them. The CDR3 DNA reads TGCGCCAGCAGCCACACGGTCGGGACTGGGGGCACTGAAGCTTTCTTT. This encodes CASSHTVGTGGTEAFF.

CDR3 region: CASSFAGGLTGELFF. In nucleotides, the CDR3 is TGTGCCAGCAGCTTCGCGGGGGGGCTCACCGGGGAGCTGTTTTTT. The V and J genes are TRBV7-2 and TRBJ2-2; TRBD2 matches 9 bases. Germline V gene data show CDR1 as SGHTA and CDR2 as FQGNSA. CDR3 length equals 15 residues. V shed 3 bases and J 4 bases; nucleotides not matched to a gene: 3.

The rearrangement joins TRBV4-1 to TRBJ1-6, with D tentatively TRBD1 (5 bases). Germline V gene data show CDR1 as MGHRA and CDR2 as YSYEKL. Trimming took off 0 bases at V and 0 bases at J, with 15 bases between the two ends. There are 19 residues in the CDR3. DNA of the CDR3: TGCGCCAGCAGCCAAGATTTAACAGGCTTCGTCTCCTATAATTCACCCCTCCACTTT. Encoded protein: CASSQDLTGFVSYNSPLHF.

The rearrangement links TRBV2 to TRBJ1-2; 9 nucleotides match TRBD1. Trimming at V came to 6 bases and at J to 1 base, leaving 6 bases not matched to a gene. CDR3 length: 15 amino acids. Germline assignment: CDR1 SNHLY and CDR2 FYNNEI. In DNA, the CDR3 is TGTGCCAGCAGAACCGACAGGGGGGGTAACTATGGCTACACCTTC. This encodes CASRTDRGGNYGYTF.

The chain couples TRBV7-9 to TRBJ2-1; TRBD2 matches at 7 bases. The V and J ends lost 5 bases and 10 bases, in that order; junction bases with no gene match: 5. CDR3 size: 12 residues. Germline V lookup: CDR1 SEHNR, CDR2 FQNEAQ (reference sequence). Written as DNA, the CDR3 is TGTGCCAGCAGCCCGGGACTAACCGAGCAGTTCTTC. Protein product: CASSPGLTEQFF.

This chain links TRBV18 with TRBJ1-5; no reliable D call. Germline V CDR1 and CDR2: KGHSH, LQKENI. V shed 2 bases and J shed 1 base, with 9 bases lying between them. The CDR3 sequence is 15 residues long. CDR3 sequence: CASSPDRLSNQPQHF. The CDR3, as DNA: TGTGCCAGCTCACCAGACCGACTGAGCAATCAGCCCCAGCATTTT. The complete variable domain, with remaining parts taken from reference TRBV18 and TRBJ1-5, reads NAGVMQNPRHLVRRRGQEARLRCSPMKGHSHVYWYRQLPEEGLKFMVYLQKENIIDESGMPKERFSAEFPKEGPSILRIQQVVRGDSAAYFCASSPDRLSNQPQHFGDGTRLSIL.

The V call is TRBV29-1, the J call TRBJ1-1, with D unresolved. Germline CDR1 and CDR2: SQVTM and ANQGSEA. V dropped 3 bases and J dropped 8 bases, with 10 bases sitting between them. This CDR3 is built from 11 residues. CDR3 protein: CSVDRVREAFF. Here the CDR3 DNA reads TGCAGCGTTGACCGGGTTCGGGAAGCTTTCTTT.

The J gene is TRBJ2-2, the V gene TRBV19, with 12 bases matching TRBD2. Germline trimming cut 3 bases from V and 5 bases from J; bases unmatched to any gene: 4. Germline values: CDR1 LNHDA, CDR2 SQIVND (reference sequence). The CDR3 totals 16 residues. The CDR3 DNA is TGTGCCAGTAGTATGGGACTAGCGGGCCTAACCGGGGAGCTGTTTTTT. Translated, it gives CASSMGLAGLTGELFF.

The chain carries TRBV7-9 and TRBJ2-1; D is perhaps TRBD2 (6 bases). V shed 2 bases and J shed 9 bases, with 14 bases lying between them. The CDR3 totals 14 residues. Germline loops: CDR1 SEHNR, CDR2 FQNEAQ (reference sequence). The CDR3 here is CASSLKGLLSEQFF. The CDR3 DNA sequence: TGTGCCAGCAGCTTAAAGGGACTCCTCAGTGAGCAGTTCTTC.

V is TRBV7-9 and J is TRBJ2-5; 10 bases match TRBD2. V trimming: 4 bases; J trimming: 2 bases; junction bases outside the gene matches: 7. Germline V CDR1 and CDR2: SEHNR, FQNEAQ (reference sequence). This CDR3 spans 16 amino acids. The CDR3 region has the DNA TGTGCCAGCAGCTCAGCGGGGGGGCTGGGGCAAGAGACCCAGTACTTC. Encoded protein: CASSSAGGLGQETQYF.

The chain couples TRBV25-1 to TRBJ1-6; no reliable D call. Germline CDR1 is MGHDK and CDR2 is SYGVNS. The germline V and J ends were trimmed by 3 bases and 4 bases, with 10 bases remaining between them. CDR3 length equals 15 residues. The CDR3 bases are TGTGCCAGCAGTGATGAGACGGGATATAATTCACCCCTCCACTTT. Its protein is CASSDETGYNSPLHF.

This clone appeared a single time. The V and J genes are TRBV5-1 and TRBJ2-2; 7 bases line up with TRBD1. In germline, CDR1 is SGHRS, CDR2 YFSETQ. Losses at the gene ends were 4 bases for V and 1 base for J; bases not matched to a gene: 7. This CDR3 is built from 16 residues. The DNA of the CDR3 is TGCGCCAGCAGCCCGATTCGGACAGGGAACACCGGGGAGCTGTTTTTT. This encodes CASSPIRTGNTGELFF.

This clone appeared once. V and J are TRBV24-1 and TRBJ1-1, with TRBD1 identical over 9 bases. V shed 4 bases, J shed 3 bases, and the junction held 2 bases outside the gene matches. Germline assignment: CDR1 KGHDR and CDR2 SFDVKD. CDR3 size: 14 residues. The CDR3, as DNA: TGTGCCACCAGTGACCGGGACAGGGACACTGAAGCTTTCTTT. Protein product: CATSDRDRDTEAFF.

The chain carries TRBV7-8 and TRBJ1-5; the match to TRBD1 covers 9 bases. V shed 6 bases, J shed 6 bases, and the junction held 21 bases outside the gene matches. CDR3 length equals 19 residues. Germline CDR1 SGHVS, CDR2 FQNEAQ. This CDR3 reads CASSQPGMPGQGRFQPQHF. In nucleotides, the CDR3 is TGTGCCAGCAGTCAGCCTGGGATGCCGGGACAGGGACGCTTTCAGCCCCAGCATTTT.

This clone occurred once. V is TRBV6-5 and J is TRBJ1-5; 8 bases fit TRBD1. V lost 8 bases to trimming and J lost 6 bases; unmatched junction nucleotides: 6. This CDR3 spans 13 amino acids. Per germline, CDR1 MNHEY and CDR2 SVGAGI. The CDR3 bases are TGTGCCAGCCGGGGAGACAGGGGTCAGCCCCAGCATTTT. Protein sequence: CASRGDRGQPQHF.

The V gene is TRBV18, the J gene TRBJ1-3; the D gene is possibly TRBD1 (5 bases). V dropped 6 bases and J dropped 0 bases, with 12 bases sitting between them. This CDR3 spans 15 amino acids. Germline V gives CDR1 KGHSH, CDR2 LQKENI. CDR3 protein: CASSPPGSSGNTIYF. In nucleotides, the CDR3 is TGTGCCAGCTCTCCCCCAGGGTCCTCTGGAAACACCATATATTTT. The whole variable domain, filled in from reference TRBV18 and TRBJ1-3, reads NAGVMQNPRHLVRRRGQEARLRCSPMKGHSHVYWYRQLPEEGLKFMVYLQKENIIDESGMPKERFSAEFPKEGPSILRIQQVVRGDSAAYFCASSPPGSSGNTIYFGEGSWLTVV.

The chain employs TRBV6-6 and TRBJ2-7; TRBD2 agrees at 12 bases. Germline V gene data show CDR1 as MNHNY and CDR2 as SVGAGI (reference sequence). The CDR3 spans 15 residues. Trimming took 4 bases from V and 3 from J; bases not matched to a gene: 4. CDR3 protein: CASSSRTSGVYEQYF. CDR3 sequence (DNA): TGTGCCAGCAGTTCACGGACTAGCGGGGTCTACGAGCAGTACTTC.

The rearrangement joins TRBV3-1 (or the pseudogene TRBV3-2) to TRBJ1-3; D possibly corresponds to TRBD1 (5 bases). Looked up from germline, CDR1 is LGHDT and CDR2 is YNNKEL (reference sequence). This CDR3 contains 15 residues. With 8 bases removed from V and 0 bases from J, the gap between germline ends came to 14 bases. The CDR3 DNA follows: TGTGCCAGCGGGACTTCCCTCACCTCTGGAAACACCATATATTTT. Encoded protein: CASGTSLTSGNTIYF.

V usage is TRBV5-1 and J usage is TRBJ2-5, with D possibly TRBD1 on 6 matching bases. The CDR3 loop spans 15 amino acids. Trimming cost V 0 bases and J 1 base, with 10 bases left between them. The germline V gene encodes CDR1 SGHRS and CDR2 YFSETQ. This CDR3 is CASSLAGTFQETQYF. CDR3 in DNA: TGCGCCAGCAGCTTGGCCGGGACATTCCAAGAGACCCAGTACTTC.

This rearrangement joins TRBV28 to TRBJ1-2, with 8 bases lining up with TRBD1. After removal of 6 bases from V and 4 bases from J, the junction contained 7 bases not matched to a gene. This CDR3 spans 14 amino acids. Germline V gene sequence: CDR1 MDHEN, CDR2 SYDVKM. The CDR3 coding sequence is TGTGCCAGCAGCGGACAGGGCGAGCTCTATGGCTACACCTTC. It yields the protein CASSGQGELYGYTF.

A single count supports this clone. The rearrangement links TRBV5-6 to TRBJ1-4; weak D call: TRBD1 (5 bases). The CDR3 loop spans 14 amino acids. Germline assignment: CDR1 SGHDT and CDR2 YYEEEE. V lost 2 bases to trimming and J lost 7 bases, with 12 bases between them. CDR3 sequence (DNA): TGTGCCAGCAGCTTAAGGGGTTCCGGTGAAAAACTGTTTTTT. This encodes CASSLRGSGEKLFF.